This T cell receptor beta chain emerged from a study of T cell responses to AZD1222 COVID-19 vaccine. At the level of the study: Pooled samples include second doses given at about 4 or 12 weeks.

Findings and limits, study-wide: Along spike, vaccine-associated CD4 TCRs were found throughout, with dominance at 160-218 and 743-854. Nearly half of unique spike-specific TCRs reportedly avoided B.1.351 and B.1.1.7 mutated regions.

Comment on this clone: The target antigen is unknown.

The CDR3 consists of 13 residues. V shed 4 bases, J shed 5 bases, and the junction held 4 bases outside the gene matches. Per the germline V gene, CDR1 is LGHDT and CDR2 is YNNKEL (reference sequence). Sequencing was performed with immunoSEQ multiplex PCR; in TCRdb, only in-frame clones are kept and a portion is missing. The sample consists of roughly 120,000 clones, around 89% of them appearing once. The source of this sequence is an adult in good health. The sequencing used peripheral blood, collected on day 0 of AZD1222 vaccination. This chain connects TRBV3-1 (or the pseudogene TRBV3-2) to TRBJ2-5; 7 bases are a match to TRBD2. The CDR3 here is CASSLAGTETQYF. CDR3 bases: TGTGCCAGCAGCCTAGCGGGTACGGAGACCCAGTACTTC.